Described below is a single TCR beta chain sequence and its context. The sample has other DNA sequences that encode this CDR3 too. Sequencing used immunoSEQ multiplex PCR; TCRdb keeps in-frame clones, though not all of them. The sample contains 1.5 million to 2.5 million clones, 85% to 95% of which appear only once. Naivety among CD8 cells was defined by CD45RO negativity and positive CCR7 selection, thereby excluding terminally differentiated effector memory CD45RA+ cells. This record comes from a study of shared clonotypes between healthy human individuals. The CDR3 runs to 13 residues. Trimming removed 6 bases from V and 0 bases from J, with 8 bases in between. Germline V gene lookup returns CDR1 SGHTA and CDR2 FQGTGA.

This clonotype was obtained from a man aged 18 to 29 in good health. Sequencing was performed on naive CD8+ T cells sorted from blood. The chain joins TRBV7-3 to TRBJ2-5; D gene uncertain. CDR3 amino acids: CASSPQNQETQYF. The CDR3 region has the DNA TGTGCCAGCAGTCCTCAGAACCAAGAGACCCAGTACTTC.